The 29 T cell receptor beta chains in this list originate from one sample, sequenced in a study of molecular identifiers for immune sequencing clone quantification. TCRdb ran MiXCR on the PCR reads and lists one entry per CDR3 protein. The sample includes about 640,000 distinct CDR3 sequences, just under 20% seen only once; the top ten take 0.75% to 0.95%. Sequences were obtained from naive CD8+ T cells from blood, with Jurkat cell RNA spiked in. As for subset: FACS-sorted CD8+CD4-CCR7+CD45RA+ naive T cells. The receptors here all came from a human donor in good health. Some libraries in this study had Jurkat cell RNA spiked in.

This clonotype has ten or more counts. The chain links TRBV28 to TRBJ1-2; tentative D call: TRBD1 (6 bases). The CDR3 spans 15 residues. V gave up 3 bases and J gave up 4 bases, with 15 bases separating them. The germline CDR1 and CDR2 sequences are MDHEN and SYDVKM. The CDR3 loop reads CASSLVGGLSYGYTF. The CDR3 DNA follows: TGTGCCAGCAGTTTGGTGGGGGGGCTGAGCTATGGCTACACCTTC.

As for this clonotype: A much bigger clone sits one base away, suggesting this may be a read error. This chain links TRBV30 with TRBJ1-1; 7 bases agree with TRBD1. Germline V CDR1 and CDR2: GTSNPN, SVGIG (reference sequence). This CDR3 has 12 residues. The CDR3 bases are TGTGCCTGGGGGACAGCGAACACTGGAGCTTTCTTT. This gives the protein CAWGTANTGAFF.

The gene calls are TRBV4-3 and TRBJ2-6; D gene ambiguous. This CDR3 comprises 17 residues. The germline gives CDR1 LGHNA, CDR2 YSLEER. Trimming cost V 1 base and J 0 bases, with 10 bases left between them. DNA of the CDR3: TGCGCCAGCAGCCAAGGTCCGGGTAGCTCTGGGGCCAACGTCCTGACTTTC. Protein product: CASSQGPGSSGANVLTF.

Notes on this clonotype: With a much larger clone just one base away, this may be a read error. The chain combines TRBV20-1 with TRBJ2-7; possibly TRBD2 for D (6 bases). The germline CDR1 and CDR2 sequences are DFQATT and SNEGSKA (reference sequence). The germline V and J ends were trimmed by 6 bases and 6 bases, with 24 bases remaining between them. The CDR3 has 15 amino acids. The CDR3 region is CSAPSPGRGNLEQYF. CDR3 DNA sequence: TGCAGTGCCCCGTCCCCCGGACGGGGGAATCTCGAGCAGTACTTC.

About this clonotype: No conserved phenylalanine or tryptophan is present at the end of the CDR3, so a read error is the likely explanation. The rearrangement joins TRBV7-9 to TRBJ2-5, with unresolved D. Per the germline V gene, CDR1 is SEHNR and CDR2 is FQNEAQ (reference sequence). V gave up 2 bases and J gave up 3 bases, with 4 bases separating them. This CDR3 region has 12 residues. CDR3 region: CASSLLKETQYS. The DNA for the CDR3 is TGTGCCAGCAGCTTACTAAAAGAGACCCAGTACTCC.

This chain connects TRBV29-1 to TRBJ2-7; no clear D gene. Germline V CDR1 and CDR2: SQVTM, ANQGSEA. This CDR3 spans 11 amino acids. The ends were cut back, 4 bases at V and 4 bases at J, with 8 bases in the middle. The CDR3 loop is CSVVWAYEQYF. CDR3 nucleotides: TGCAGCGTTGTTTGGGCTTACGAGCAGTACTTC.

The genes are TRBV19 and TRBJ1-6, with a weak D call TRBD1 (5 bases). CDR1 is LNHDA and CDR2 is SQIVND in the germline V gene (reference sequence). Between the trimmed V and J ends, which lost 8 bases and 2 bases, there was a span of 16 bases. This CDR3 has 16 residues. DNA of the CDR3: TGTGCCAGTTCCATCGAGGGACCTACCTATAATTCACCCCTCCACTTT. It encodes CASSIEGPTYNSPLHF. Drawing the rest from reference TRBV19 and TRBJ1-6, the complete variable domain is DGGITQSPKYLFRKEGQNVTLSCEQNLNHDAMYWYRQDPGQGLRLIYYSQIVNDFQKGDIAEGYSVSREKKESFPLTVTSAQKNPTAFYLCASSIEGPTYNSPLHFGNGTRLTVT.

In its sample, this clonotype was seen many times. J is TRBJ2-3 and V is TRBV4-1, with TRBD2 matching over 13 bases. V shed 1 base and J 4 bases; nucleotides not matched to a gene: 5. The CDR3 loop spans 17 amino acids. From germline, CDR1 is MGHRA and CDR2 YSYEKL. CDR3 sequence (DNA): TGCGCCAGCAGCCAAGGACTAGCGGGGGGTGGCGCAGATACGCAGTATTTT. It encodes CASSQGLAGGGADTQYF.

This clonotype was seen only a few times. V is TRBV9 and J is TRBJ2-2; unclear D gene. V was pared by 0 bases and J by 10 bases, with 4 bases between. The CDR3 is 11 amino acids. Germline values: CDR1 SGDLS, CDR2 YYNGEE. CDR3 in amino acids: CASSVDQELFF. The CDR3 DNA follows: TGTGCCAGCAGCGTAGATCAGGAGCTGTTTTTT. The complete variable domain, with remaining parts taken from reference TRBV9 and TRBJ2-2, reads DSGVTQTPKHLITATGQRVTLRCSPRSGDLSVYWYQQSLDQGLQFLIQYYNGEERAKGNILERFSAQQFPDLHSELNLSSLELGDSALYFCASSVDQELFFGEGSRLTVL.

This clonotype was seen many times. This chain uses TRBV4-3 with TRBJ1-3; D is uncertain. The CDR3 has 15 amino acids. V was pared by 0 bases and J by 4 bases, with 10 bases between. Looked up from germline, CDR1 is LGHNA and CDR2 is YSLEER. The CDR3 is CASSQDRHSGNTIYF. The CDR3 DNA reads as TGCGCCAGCAGCCAAGATCGACATTCAGGAAACACCATATATTTT.

Notes on this clonotype: A much larger clone differs by one base, so this may be a read error. The CDR3 ends on some other residue instead of the conserved phenylalanine or tryptophan, so this is likely a read error. V is TRBV15 and J is TRBJ2-7, with 8 bases identical to TRBD2. V lost 0 bases and J lost 4; bases outside the gene matches: 11. The CDR3 length is 17 residues. Looked up from germline, CDR1 is LNHNV and CDR2 is YYDKDF (reference sequence). The CDR3 loop reads CATSRDEASGPRYEQYL. The CDR3 nucleotides are TGTGCCACCAGCAGAGATGAGGCTAGCGGGCCCCGGTACGAGCAGTACCTC.

This clonotype was counted at least ten times. CDR3 residues: CASSQERPGLGKLFF. The CDR3 coding sequence is TGCGCCAGCAGCCAAGAAAGGCCGGGCCTTGGAAAACTGTTTTTT. This rearrangement joins TRBV4-3 to TRBJ1-4; D is undetermined. V lost 0 bases and J 10 bases, leaving 15 bases between the germline ends. Germline V gene lookup returns CDR1 LGHNA and CDR2 YSLEER. CDR3 length: 15 residues.

This clonotype was recorded many times. J is TRBJ2-7 and V is TRBV6-6; 8 nucleotides match TRBD1. The germline CDR1 and CDR2 sequences are MNHNY and SVGAGI (reference sequence). This CDR3 contains 16 residues. V lost 7 bases, J lost 5 bases, and 16 bases stayed unmatched. CDR3 coding DNA: TGTGCCAGCACCTCGCCACACACAGGGGGTCGTGACGAGCAGTACTTC. Its translation: CASTSPHTGGRDEQYF.

This clonotype was seen more than once but under ten times. V and J are TRBV4-1 and TRBJ2-5; 10 bases match TRBD2. CDR3 length: 16 amino acids. The J segment lost 1 base and the V segment lost 1 base, leaving 3 bases of the junction unmatched. Looked up from germline, CDR1 is MGHRA and CDR2 is YSYEKL. The CDR3 DNA reads TGCGCCAGCAGCCAAGTAAGGACTAGCGGCCAAGAGACCCAGTACTTC. Translation gives CASSQVRTSGQETQYF.

The V and J genes are TRBV19 and TRBJ2-1; no firm D call. Germline CDR1 and CDR2: LNHDA and SQIVND (reference sequence). The germline V and J ends were trimmed by 2 bases and 5 bases, with 16 bases remaining between them. This CDR3 region has 16 residues. The CDR3 nucleotides read TGTGCCAGTAGTATATCAGGTGTCTACCCCGACAATGAGCAGTTCTTC. Protein product: CASSISGVYPDNEQFF. Together with reference TRBV19 and TRBJ2-1, the CDR3 gives the full variable domain: DGGITQSPKYLFRKEGQNVTLSCEQNLNHDAMYWYRQDPGQGLRLIYYSQIVNDFQKGDIAEGYSVSREKKESFPLTVTSAQKNPTAFYLCASSISGVYPDNEQFFGPGTRLTVL.

Comment on this clonotype: It may be a read error: a sequence one base away is much more abundant. The V call is TRBV28, the J call TRBJ2-3; D uncertain. The CDR3 extends over 16 amino acids. The germline CDR1 and CDR2 sequences are MDHEN and SYDVKM. CDR3 sequence reads: CASGLIAGVQPDTQYF. DNA of the CDR3: TGTGCCAGCGGTTTAATTGCCGGAGTCCAGCCAGATACGCAGTATTTT.

This clonotype was seen at least ten times. The genes are TRBV12-5 and TRBJ1-5; 9 bases map to TRBD1. Germline CDR1 and CDR2: LGHNT and FRNRAP. The J segment lost 1 base and the V segment lost 0 bases, leaving 16 bases of the junction unmatched. The CDR3 consists of 21 residues. CDR3 sequence reads: CASGLVGGWTGEDESNQPQHF. The CDR3, as DNA: TGTGCTAGTGGTTTGGTAGGAGGATGGACAGGGGAAGATGAAAGCAATCAGCCCCAGCATTTT.

This clonotype was observed at least ten times. This chain joins TRBV19 and TRBJ2-2; no clear D gene. V lost 10 bases and J lost 5, with 11 bases in between. In germline, CDR1 is LNHDA, CDR2 SQIVND (reference sequence). CDR3 length: 12 amino acids. The CDR3 loop reads CATREWTGELFF. The CDR3 DNA follows: TGTGCCACCCGAGAGTGGACCGGGGAGCTGTTTTTT.

This clonotype was detected only a few times. The J gene is TRBJ1-2, the V gene TRBV16; D unclear. There are 12 residues in the CDR3. Trimming took 2 bases from V and 5 from J, leaving 6 bases between them. In germline, CDR1 is KGHSY, CDR2 FQNENV. The chain's CDR3 is CASSQVDYGYTF. DNA for the CDR3: TGTGCCAGCAGCCAAGTAGATTATGGCTACACCTTC.

Many counts were recorded for this clonotype. CDR3: CASSQSTGAGNTGELFF. The CDR3 nucleotides are TGCGCCAGCAGTCAATCGACAGGGGCCGGGAACACCGGGGAGCTGTTTTTT. This chain links TRBV23-1 with TRBJ2-2; 8 bases match TRBD1. TRBV23-1 is noted as an ORF with a role that remains uncertain. The junction had 4 bases not matched to a gene; V was cut back by 0 bases and J by 1 base. The CDR3 spans 17 residues.

The sample holds many counts of this clonotype. The genes are TRBV29-1 and TRBJ2-1; weak D call: TRBD1 (5 bases). CDR3 length: 15 amino acids. CDR1 and CDR2 from the germline V gene are SQVTM and ANQGSEA. Between the trimmed V and J ends, which lost 3 bases and 9 bases, there was a span of 21 bases. This chain's CDR3 is CSVEVRLGAIGEQFF. CDR3 in DNA: TGCAGCGTTGAGGTCAGGTTAGGGGCCATCGGTGAGCAGTTCTTC.

In this sample, this clonotype turned up many times. CDR3: CASSLEVRFINYGYTF. The CDR3 nucleotides read TGTGCCAGCAGTTTAGAGGTCCGATTCATTAACTATGGCTACACCTTC. The chain links TRBV12-3 or TRBV12-4 to TRBJ1-2; the D is unclear. V dropped 1 base and J dropped 1 base, with 13 bases sitting between them. The CDR3 covers 16 residues.

This clonotype showed up many times. The V gene is TRBV4-1, the J gene TRBJ1-1; TRBD1 agrees at 9 bases. V was clipped by 1 base and J by 6 bases; unmatched bases: 3. Germline loops: CDR1 MGHRA, CDR2 YSYEKL. There are 14 residues in the CDR3. The CDR3 reads CASSQADRGPEAFF. CDR3 sequence (DNA): TGCGCCAGCAGCCAAGCGGACAGGGGCCCTGAAGCTTTCTTT.

This clonotype was observed many times. This chain uses TRBV10-2 with TRBJ2-3; TRBD1 matches 7 bases. The length of the CDR3 is 16 residues. Germline-derived CDR1 and CDR2 are WSHSY and SAAADI. Trimming at V came to 0 bases and at J to 0 bases, leaving 3 bases not matched to a gene. The CDR3 here is CASSESGQFSTDTQYF. CDR3 in DNA: TGCGCCAGCAGTGAGTCGGGACAGTTTAGCACAGATACGCAGTATTTT.

V usage is TRBV19 and J usage is TRBJ2-3; possible D gene TRBD2, 5 bases. Looked up from germline, CDR1 is LNHDA and CDR2 is SQIVND (reference sequence). Between the trimmed V and J ends, which lost 8 bases and 5 bases, there was a span of 5 bases. The CDR3 totals 10 residues. CDR3 sequence reads: CASEGDTQYF. The CDR3, as DNA: TGTGCCAGTGAGGGAGATACGCAGTATTTT.

This clonotype was seen a handful of times. The rearrangement links TRBV2 to TRBJ1-2; TRBD1 matches 9 bases. V was pared by 6 bases and J by 5 bases, with 13 bases of the junction left unmatched. Germline CDR1 reads SNHLY; CDR2 reads FYNNEI. The CDR3 extends over 16 amino acids. The CDR3, as DNA: TGTGCCAGCAGCGAAAACCCGACAGGGGGTTATTATGGCTACACCTTC. It specifies CASSENPTGGYYGYTF.

This clonotype has a count of ten or more. The chain has TRBV10-3 and TRBJ2-7; D is undetermined. V was clipped by 4 bases and J by 6 bases, with 7 bases between them. The CDR3 totals 11 residues. Germline-derived CDR1 and CDR2 are ENHRY and SYGVKD. The CDR3 region has the DNA TGTGCCATCAGTGCGGTAGGCGAGCAGTACTTC. Translation: CAISAVGEQYF.

This clonotype was observed a few times. The CDR3 coding sequence is TGTGCTAGTGGCCCGACCGACCCGGGATCACCCCTCCACTTT. Protein: CASGPTDPGSPLHF. The J gene is TRBJ1-6, the V gene TRBV12-5; no firm D call. CDR3 length: 14 residues. The germline V gene has CDR1 LGHNT and CDR2 FRNRAP. With 6 bases removed from V and 10 bases from J, the gap between germline ends came to 16 bases.

The chain carries TRBV11-2 and TRBJ2-7; perhaps TRBD1 as D (6 bases). The V and J ends lost 4 bases and 2 bases respectively, with 9 bases between them. The CDR3 spans 13 residues. Per the germline V gene, CDR1 is SGHAT and CDR2 is FQNNGV. CDR3 in amino acids: CASSWDKTYEQYF. CDR3 nucleotide sequence: TGTGCCAGCAGCTGGGACAAGACCTACGAGCAGTACTTC.